The clone carrying this T cell receptor (beta chain) occurred a few times. Assay used: immunoSEQ multiplex PCR; TCRdb lists only in-frame clones, some missing. The data show approximately 100,000 clones, 88% seen once. This sample stems from a study of control samples from healthy donors and cancer patients. The V gene lost 8 bases and the J gene lost 3 bases, with 11 bases spanning the gap. Germline CDR1 reads KGHSH; CDR2 reads LQKENI. This CDR3 has 12 amino acids. Sequences were obtained from blood. This chain uses TRBV18 with TRBJ2-7; TRBD1 is a possible D gene (6 bases). The clonotype originates from a man aged 30 to 45 in good health. The CDR3 nucleotides read TGTGCCAGCACGGACAGCGGCTACGAGCAGTACTTC. Translating it yields CASTDSGYEQYF. The full variable domain, its missing parts supplied by reference TRBV18 and TRBJ2-7, is NAGVMQNPRHLVRRRGQEARLRCSPMKGHSHVYWYRQLPEEGLKFMVYLQKENIIDESGMPKERFSAEFPKEGPSILRIQQVVRGDSAAYFCASTDSGYEQYFGPGTRLTVT.